A selection of T cell receptor beta chains follows, all from one sample in a study of blood T cell repertoires in COVID-19. Clones were sequenced by immunoSEQ multiplex PCR, and TCRdb holds only the in-frame ones, with some missing. The table shows about 230,000 clones, with over 65% occurring only once. Source material: peripheral blood. Receptor source: a woman aged 70 to 79 with active or convalescent COVID-19. Each CDR3 is given with its conserved first and last residue. Each record gives: D gene, J gene, clone size, V gene, CDR3 DNA, CDR3 protein. D genes are given only for firm matches. A clone size is listed for some rows: how often the clone was seen (once, few, many), or a class if it is expanded.

TRBD1 TRBJ1-5 NA TRBV18 TGTGCCAGCTCACCAACAGGGGGCATGGGCAATCAGCCCCAGCATTTT CASSPTGGMGNQPQHF
TRBD1 TRBJ1-2 NA TRBV6-5 TGTGCCAGCAGACGGACAGGGAACAAGGTCTATGGCTACACCTTC CASRRTGNKVYGYTF
TRBD1 TRBJ1-2 NA TRBV2 TGTGCCAGCAGTGAAAGACAGGGCTATGGCTACACCTTC CASSERQGYGYTF
TRBD2 TRBJ2-1 NA TRBV5-8 TGTGCCAGCAGCTTGCGGGCGGGAGCGGGTGAGCAGTTCTTC CASSLRAGAGEQFF
TRBD2 TRBJ2-7 once TRBV4-2 TGTGCCAGCAGCCACGGGACTAGCGGGGCCTACGAGCAGTACTTC CASSHGTSGAYEQYF
NA TRBJ2-3 NA TRBV21-1 TGTGCCAGCAGCAAGGCCTCCTCGGACCTAGGGGCTCCTAGCACAGATACGCAGTATTTT CASSKASSDLGAPSTDTQYF
TRBD2 TRBJ2-2 NA TRBV9 TGTGCCAGCAGCGTAGGGGAGCGGGGCCGGCTCACGCGATCGACCGGGGAGCTGTTTTTT CASSVGERGRLTRSTGELFF
NA TRBJ1-1 NA TRBV7-9 TGTGCCAGCAGCTTACAGGGGTTGGATACTGAAGCTTTCTTT CASSLQGLDTEAFF
NA TRBJ1-3 NA TRBV3-1/TRBV3-2 TGTGCCAGCAGCCCCCCCGGCTCTGGAAACACCATATATTTT CASSPPGSGNTIYF
NA TRBJ1-6 NA TRBV10-3 TGTGCCATCAGACCCGGCGGGGGGGACACCTATAATTCACCCCTCCACTTT CAIRPGGGDTYNSPLHF
NA TRBJ1-3 NA TRBV18 TGTGCCAGCTCACCACCGGAAAGCACTACTGGAAACACCATATATTTT CASSPPESTTGNTIYF
NA TRBJ2-5 NA TRBV12-5 TGTGCTAGTGGTTTGCAGGGGACTATCCAAGAGACCCAGTACTTC CASGLQGTIQETQYF
TRBD1 TRBJ1-5 NA TRBV28 TGTGCCGTAACCGGGACAGGGAATCAGCCCCAGCATTTT CAVTGTGNQPQHF
TRBD1 TRBJ1-2 NA TRBV28 TGTGCCTCCAGGGGGGCCTATGGCTACACCTTC CASRGAYGYTF
NA TRBJ1-1 NA TRBV5-6 TGTGCCAGCAGCCAGAACGAGGGAGCTTTCTTT CASSQNEGAFF
TRBD1 TRBJ2-1 once TRBV6-1 TGTGCCAGCAGTGGCCCGCGGGTGGACAGGGGTTCCAATGAGCAGTTCTTC CASSGPRVDRGSNEQFF
TRBD1 TRBJ1-2 NA TRBV19 TGTGCCAGCTCGGACAGGCCAAACTATGGCTACACCTTC CASSDRPNYGYTF
TRBD1 TRBJ1-2 NA TRBV15 TGTGCCACCAGCCCCGGACAGGGTTTGTACTATGGCTACACCTTC CATSPGQGLYYGYTF
TRBD1 TRBJ1-1 few TRBV6-5 TGTGCCAGCAGGACAGGGCCGGAGGTTGAAGCTTTCTTT CASRTGPEVEAFF
NA TRBJ2-1 NA TRBV4-3 TGCGCCAGCAGCCCGGGATCACTTTACAATGAGCAGTTCTTC CASSPGSLYNEQFF
TRBD2 TRBJ2-2 NA TRBV5-1 TGCGCCAGCAGCTTAGCGGGGGGACAGACCGGGGAGCTGTTTTTT CASSLAGGQTGELFF
TRBD1 TRBJ1-2 NA TRBV5-1 TGCGCCAGCAGCTTGGAAGACAGGGGAAGCGGCTACACCTTC CASSLEDRGSGYTF
NA TRBJ2-7 NA TRBV10-1 TGCGCCAGCAGTGAGCTGGCGTCAGGATGTCCCTACGAGCAGTACTTC CASSELASGCPYEQYF
TRBD1 TRBJ2-2 once TRBV28 TGTGCCAGCAGTTCCGGACAGGGGGCGAACACCGGGGAGCTGTTTTTT CASSSGQGANTGELFF
NA TRBJ2-7 NA TRBV19 TGTGCCAGTAGTTCGACAGGCCGACTCTACTCCTACGAGCAGTACTTC CASSSTGRLYSYEQYF
NA TRBJ2-7 medium-sized TRBV4-2 TGTGCCAGCAGCGGAGGTTTTGAGCAGTACTTC CASSGGFEQYF
TRBD1 TRBJ1-1 once TRBV28 TGTGCCAGCAGCCCGCGACAGGGTTTGGGTGGCACTGAAGCTTTCTTT CASSPRQGLGGTEAFF
TRBD2 TRBJ2-6 NA TRBV24-1 TGTGCCACCAGTGCCGGGACTAGCGGACTGGGGGCCAACGTCCTGACTTTC CATSAGTSGLGANVLTF
NA TRBJ1-2 few TRBV6-5 TGTGCCAGCACCCAAATATCAGGGGTGGGCGGCTACACCTTC CASTQISGVGGYTF
NA TRBJ2-5 NA TRBV2 TGTGCCAGCAGTGGGGCAGGGGGGGAGACCCAGTACTTC CASSGAGGETQYF
TRBD2 TRBJ2-3 NA TRBV7-6 TGTGCCAGCAGCCCCCCTGCGGGAGGGCGGACAGATACGCAGTATTTT CASSPPAGGRTDTQYF
NA TRBJ1-5 NA TRBV28 TGTGCCAGCAGGGGGCCCAATCAGCCCCAGCATTTT CASRGPNQPQHF
TRBD1 TRBJ1-2 NA TRBV5-4 TGTGCCAGCAGATGGGGACAGGGGGCTGTGTATGGCTACACCTTC CASRWGQGAVYGYTF
NA TRBJ2-1 NA TRBV28 TGTGCCAGCAGCCCCACCTACAATGAGCAGTTCTTC CASSPTYNEQFF
TRBD2 TRBJ2-1 NA TRBV6-2/TRBV6-3 TGTGCCAGCAGTTATTTGAGCGGGGGGGCGGGTGAGCAGTTCTTC CASSYLSGGAGEQFF
NA TRBJ1-5 NA TRBV10-3 TGTGCCATCAGTGGGGAGGGGGACAATCAGCCCCAGCATTTT CAISGEGDNQPQHF
NA TRBJ2-2 NA TRBV5-4 TGTGCCAGCAGCTTGGCGAAGAGGAACACCGGGGAGCTGTTTTTT CASSLAKRNTGELFF
TRBD1 TRBJ1-5 NA TRBV28 TGTGCCAGCAGTCTCACTGGACAGGGTAACGATCAGCCCCAGCATTTT CASSLTGQGNDQPQHF
TRBD2 TRBJ2-7 once TRBV7-9 TGTGCCAGCAGCGCGAGCGGGAGATCCTACGAACAGTACTTC CASSASGRSYEQYF
TRBD1 TRBJ1-1 NA TRBV9 TGTGCCAGCAGCGCCCGACAGGGAAGGTACACTGAAGCTTTCTTT CASSARQGRYTEAFF
NA TRBJ1-1 few TRBV10-3 TGTGCCATCAGTGAAATGGTGGAGGCTGAAGCTTTCTTT CAISEMVEAEAFF
NA TRBJ1-1 NA TRBV29-1 TGCAGCGTTGAATCCACAAGCGGCACTGAAGCTTTCTTT CSVESTSGTEAFF
TRBD2 TRBJ2-4 NA TRBV19 TGTGCCAGTAGTATACCCCCTACTAGCGGGAGGGATCTGTTTGCCAAAAACATTCAGTACTTC CASSIPPTSGRDLFAKNIQYF
NA TRBJ1-4 NA TRBV2 TGTGCCAGCAGACAGGCGATTAATGAAAAACTGTTTTTT CASRQAINEKLFF